The clone carrying this T cell receptor (beta chain) appeared once. Libraries were prepared by immunoSEQ multiplex PCR; TCRdb keeps only in-frame clonotypes and omits some of them. The table includes approximately 22,000 clones, more than 75% detected once. This specimen belongs to a study of T cell repertoires and Cas9 in healthy adults. CDR1 is SGHAT, CDR2 FQNNGV, per germline. This CDR3 is 17 amino acids long. V gave up 5 bases and J gave up 0 bases; unmatched junction bases: 9. The specimen sequenced was CD4+ effector T cells (CD127+, CD25-, CD137-, CD154-) from PBMCs; culture status not recorded. The origin of this receptor is a human donor in good health. The gene calls are TRBV11-2 and TRBJ2-1, with 8 positions matching TRBD2. CDR3 protein: CASSLLSAGASYNEQFF. The CDR3 nucleotides read TGTGCCAGCAGCCTCCTCTCAGCGGGGGCCTCCTACAATGAGCAGTTCTTC.